At least ten counts were recorded for the clone carrying this TCR beta chain. Its antigen is not identified. This sample stems from a study of CD8+CD57+ T cells in acquired aplastic anemia. Looking at the study overall: DNA per sorted CD4+ or CD8+ sample ranged about 0.19 to 30 ug, averaging around 3.2 ug.

Previously, flow cytometry had revealed CD8+CD57+ cell expansion in the patients chosen for sequencing. Severe acquired aplastic anemia was present in all patients. CDR3 length: 12 residues. V shed 2 bases and J shed 6 bases, with 7 bases lying between them. Study observations and caveats: The same twenty-nine CD8+ CDR3 sequences occurred in patients and in controls.

CDR3 and TCR beta VDJ profiling relied on a genomic DNA template. Each CDR3 protein is one row after TCRdb ran MiXCR on the reads. The sample shows hundreds of thousands of distinct CDR3 sequences, 40% to 60% of them seen only once. The clonotype originates from a human donor with aplastic anemia. The chain recombines TRBV12-3 or TRBV12-4 with TRBJ1-2; no clear D gene. The specimen sequenced was sorted CD4+, CD8+, or CD8+CD57+ T cells (not recorded which) from PBMCs. CDR3 DNA: TGTGCCAGCAGTTTATGGGGAAATGGCTACACCTTC. Residues: CASSLWGNGYTF.